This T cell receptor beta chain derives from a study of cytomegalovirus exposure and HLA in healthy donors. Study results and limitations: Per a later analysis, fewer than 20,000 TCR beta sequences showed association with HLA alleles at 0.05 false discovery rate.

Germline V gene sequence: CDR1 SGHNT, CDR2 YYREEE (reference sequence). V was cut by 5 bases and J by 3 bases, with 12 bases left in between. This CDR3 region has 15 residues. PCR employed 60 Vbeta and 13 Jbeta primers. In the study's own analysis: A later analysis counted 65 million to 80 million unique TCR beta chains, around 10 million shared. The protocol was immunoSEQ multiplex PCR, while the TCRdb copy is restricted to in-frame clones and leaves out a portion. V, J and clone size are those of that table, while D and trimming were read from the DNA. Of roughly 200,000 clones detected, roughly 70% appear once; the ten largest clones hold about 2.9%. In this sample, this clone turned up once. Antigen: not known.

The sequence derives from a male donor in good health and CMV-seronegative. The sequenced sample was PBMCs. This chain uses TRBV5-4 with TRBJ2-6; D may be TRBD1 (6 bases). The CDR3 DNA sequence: TGTGCCAGCAGATGGGGGCCATTTGGGGCCAACGTCCTGACTTTC. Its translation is CASRWGPFGANVLTF.